This TCR beta chain originates from a study of post-analysis software for immune sequencing data. As for the study in general: The cohort encompassed relapsing-remitting, secondary progressive and progressive-relapsing multiple sclerosis disease courses.

Study-wide points: By F measure, strong co-clustering occurred among samples prepared in the same batch. Normalized Chao1 diversity in multiple sclerosis patients fell significantly below that of controls. TRBV5-6, TRBV5-1 and TRBV20-1 were among four or five TRBV segments more frequent in patients than controls.

The CDR3 spans 14 residues. CDR1 and CDR2 from the germline V gene are DFQATT and SNEGSKA (reference sequence). TCR beta libraries were prepared from cDNA with unique molecular identifiers. Starting from roughly 1.1 to 9.2 million T cells, the study yielded about 540,000 cDNA molecules. TCRdb reprocessed the PCR reads with MiXCR, giving one entry per CDR3 protein. Among some 690,000 distinct CDR3 sequences listed, about 32% were seen once. This clonotype was recorded a few times. Its antigen remains unknown. At one boundary the junction diverges from the germline segment, which might be a read error. The rearrangement joins TRBV20-1 to TRBJ2-1, with a tentative D call TRBD2 (6 bases). Material: blood. The TCR was taken from a girl under 18 with multiple sclerosis. CDR3 in amino acids: CSARGGTLYNEQFF. The CDR3 nucleotides read TGCAGTGCAAGAGGCGGGACCCTCTACAATGAGCAGTTCTTC.